Sequencing of this TCR beta chain was carried out in a study of blood T cell repertoires in COVID-19. Study context: COVID-19 samples, acute and convalescent, were from the United States, Italy and Spain. Nucleic acid was either cDNA or gDNA, and it came from T cells, B-cell-depleted T cells, or PBMCs.

The CDR3 runs to 16 residues. Germline V lookup: CDR1 MDHEN, CDR2 SYDVKM. V lost 4 bases and J lost 3, with 17 bases in between. Authors' data handling: Nucleated cell counts were estimated from reference gene primer amplification. Here immunoSEQ multiplex PCR was the method, and the copy in TCRdb shows in-frame clones only, minus some. The DNA gave D and trimming, while V, J and clone size come from that table. The sample carries 200,000 to 300,000 clones, approximately 90% recorded once. The study assigned cohorts using participant-reported clinical history. The chain employs TRBV28 and TRBJ2-3, with D maybe TRBD1 (6 bases). The sample taken for sequencing was PBMCs or T cells enriched from blood (not recorded which). This TCR was recovered from a woman in her 30s who had recovered from COVID-19. Written as DNA, the CDR3 is TGTGCCAGCAGTTCCCACCAACAGGGTGCTACAGATACGCAGTATTTT. Residues: CASSSHQQGATDTQYF.